This T cell receptor beta chain derives from a study of T cells after yellow fever vaccination. Study results and limitations: Subsequent booster samples again held most clones from primary vaccination (just under 98% CD4, approximately 85% CD8).

Germline assignment: CDR1 SGHRS and CDR2 YFSETQ. The trim removed 1 base at V and 2 bases at J, leaving 11 bases unmatched. CDR3 length equals 17 residues. This clonotype appeared a few times. Antigen unknown. Production of TCR cDNA was by 5'RACE template switching, which also added a universal primer site and UMIs. TCRdb recomputed calls from the 5' RACE reads with MiXCR, one row per CDR3 protein. The profile shows about 400,000 distinct CDR3 sequences, approximately 6% of them singletons. The sequences come from PBMCs, collected 5 days after the yellow fever booster vaccination. The source of this sequence is a man aged 25 to 40 who received the YFV17D yellow fever vaccine. The chain carries TRBV5-1 and TRBJ2-7; 8 bases map to TRBD2. The CDR3 DNA follows: TGCGCCAGCAGCTTGAGCGGTGGAGTAGCGGGGCCCTACGAGCAGTACTTC. Translating it yields CASSLSGGVAGPYEQYF.